The 14 T cell receptor beta chains below come from one sample, sequenced in a study of blood T cell repertoires in COVID-19. The assay was immunoSEQ multiplex PCR, and TCRdb's table has in-frame clones only and misses some. Seen here are around 20,000 clones, approximately 94% observed once, and the top ten hold less than 9%. The sample taken for sequencing was peripheral blood. These receptors were collected from a human donor in a cohort sampled during active COVID-19.

The V gene is TRBV28, the J gene TRBJ2-5; 12 positions match TRBD2. Unmatched junction bases numbered 7, after V lost 6 bases and J lost 5 bases. Germline CDR1 is MDHEN and CDR2 is SYDVKM. The CDR3 has 15 residues. CDR3 sequence: CASRTSGSQGETQYF. The CDR3, as DNA: TGTGCCAGCAGGACTAGCGGGAGTCAGGGGGAGACCCAGTACTTC.

This chain connects TRBV11-3 to TRBJ2-2; TRBD1 matches 7 bases. Unmatched junction bases numbered 5, after V lost 4 bases and J lost 0 bases. The CDR3 spans 16 residues. Germline-derived CDR1 and CDR2 are SGHNT and YENEEA. The CDR3 sequence is CASSSATGSNTGELFF. The CDR3, as DNA: TGTGCCAGCAGCTCGGCGACAGGGTCGAACACCGGGGAGCTGTTTTTT.

The chain uses TRBV6-5 and TRBJ2-7; the match to TRBD1 covers 8 bases. Per the germline V gene, CDR1 is MNHEY and CDR2 is SVGAGI. V lost 6 bases and J lost 2; bases outside the gene matches: 6. The CDR3 runs 14 residues. The CDR3 region is CASSTDRGAYEQYF. The DNA of the CDR3 is TGTGCCAGCAGCACCGACAGGGGAGCCTACGAGCAGTACTTC.

This chain uses TRBV9 with TRBJ2-3; TRBD1 might be the D (6 bases). The germline V gene has CDR1 SGDLS and CDR2 YYNGEE. This CDR3 has 14 amino acids. Trimming removed 6 bases from V and 2 bases from J, with 13 bases in between. The CDR3 sequence is CASTTGTLTDTQYF. In nucleotides, the CDR3 is TGTGCCAGCACCACTGGGACACTCACAGATACGCAGTATTTT.

The chain joins TRBV2 to TRBJ2-4; 7 bases align to TRBD2. J lost 1 base, V lost 6 bases, and 6 bases had no gene match. CDR1 is SNHLY, CDR2 FYNNEI, per germline. The CDR3 loop spans 15 amino acids. CDR3 DNA: TGTGCCAGCAGAGGACTAGTGGCGGCCAAAAACATTCAGTACTTC. Translating it yields CASRGLVAAKNIQYF.

This clone was recorded only once. This chain connects TRBV27 to TRBJ2-7, with TRBD2 identical over 11 bases. The CDR3 runs to 13 residues. Per germline, CDR1 MNHEY and CDR2 SMNVEV (reference sequence). J gave up 4 bases and V 6 bases, and 2 bases lay outside the gene matches. CDR3 in amino acids: CASRLAGVYEQYF. CDR3 bases: TGTGCCAGCAGACTAGCGGGGGTGTACGAGCAGTACTTC.

V gene TRBV3-1 (or the pseudogene TRBV3-2) combines with J gene TRBJ2-3; the match to TRBD2 covers 9 bases. CDR1 and CDR2 from the germline V gene are LGHDT and YNNKEL (reference sequence). V lost 1 base to trimming and J lost 8 bases; unmatched junction nucleotides: 10. CDR3 length: 16 residues. The CDR3 sequence: CASSQAGGGASGTQYF. In DNA form, the CDR3 reads TGTGCCAGCAGCCAAGCTGGCGGGGGGGCCTCAGGTACGCAGTATTTT.

The chain recombines TRBV28 with TRBJ1-1; the D is unclear. Trimming took 1 base from V and 0 from J, leaving 6 bases between them. The CDR3 extends over 14 amino acids. The germline gives CDR1 MDHEN, CDR2 SYDVKM. The CDR3 loop is CASSLFAVNTEAFF. The CDR3 DNA sequence: TGTGCCAGCAGTTTATTTGCAGTGAACACTGAAGCTTTCTTT.

CDR3 in DNA: TGTGCCAGCAGCCAAGAGTCTAGCGGGGGGGGCTCCTACAATGAGCAGTTCTTC. Translation gives CASSQESSGGGSYNEQFF. The chain is built from TRBV16 and TRBJ2-1, with 12 bases matching TRBD2. CDR1 and CDR2 from the germline V gene are KGHSY and FQNENV. V lost 2 bases and J lost 0; bases outside the gene matches: 5. CDR3 size: 18 residues. The complete variable domain, with remaining parts taken from reference TRBV16 and TRBJ2-1, reads GEEVAQTPKHLVRGEGQKAKLYCAPIKGHSYVFWYQQVLKNEFKFLISFQNENVFDETGMPKERFSAKCLPNSPCSLEIQATKLEDSAVYFCASSQESSGGGSYNEQFFGPGTRLTVL.

The chain joins TRBV19 to TRBJ1-4; D unclear. The germline V gene has CDR1 LNHDA and CDR2 SQIVND (reference sequence). This CDR3 has 14 amino acids. The V end lost 3 bases, the J end lost 5 bases, and 10 bases lay between the germline ends. CDR3 bases: TGTGCCAGTAGTATGCGCAGGTTAAATGAAAAACTGTTTTTT. It is translated as CASSMRRLNEKLFF.

The chain couples TRBV6-1 to TRBJ2-7; D is perhaps TRBD2 (5 bases). This CDR3 is 15 amino acids long. V gave up 1 base and J gave up 5 bases, with 15 bases separating them. CDR1 MNHNS and CDR2 SASEGT come from the germline V gene. DNA for the CDR3: TGTGCCAGCAGTGAAGAGTCACTAGTTGGCAACGAGCAGTACTTC. Encoded protein: CASSEESLVGNEQYF.

V is TRBV7-2 and J is TRBJ1-3; D is unresolved. Trimming pared 5 bases from V and 0 bases from J, leaving 11 bases between. The length of the CDR3 is 15 residues. The germline V gene encodes CDR1 SGHTA and CDR2 FQGNSA. The CDR3 loop reads CASSPRKSSGNTIYF. The CDR3 bases are TGTGCCAGCAGCCCTCGCAAGAGCTCTGGAAACACCATATATTTT.

The chain is built from TRBV5-4 and TRBJ2-3; 8 bases are shared with TRBD2. Trimming at V came to 1 base and at J to 4 bases, leaving 8 bases not matched to a gene. The CDR3 consists of 16 residues. Germline V gene data show CDR1 as SGHNT and CDR2 as YYREEE (reference sequence). CDR3 nucleotides: TGTGCCAGCAGCTTGTATCGGGGGGGGCAGGCAGATACGCAGTATTTT. It specifies CASSLYRGGQADTQYF.

V gene TRBV11-2 combines with J gene TRBJ2-2, with D perhaps matching TRBD2 (5 bases). Germline values: CDR1 SGHAT, CDR2 FQNNGV. CDR3 size: 14 residues. The ends were cut back, 0 bases at V and 4 bases at J, with 6 bases in the middle. The CDR3 bases are TGTGCCAGCAGCTTAGACCGGGGCACCGGGGAGCTGTTTTTT. Amino acid sequence: CASSLDRGTGELFF.